Listed below are T cell receptor beta chains from one sample, sequenced in a study of blood T cells in healthy people across ages. TCRdb itself ran the 5' RACE reads through MiXCR, one entry per CDR3 protein. The repertoire holds approximately 780,000 distinct CDR3 sequences, more than 25% seen once, with less than 3.5% in the top ten. These same records also appear under a second study, on T cells of mothers and their children.

Sequencing used blood. The receptors derive from a boy aged 10-17 years in good health. CDR3s include the opening cysteine and the closing phenylalanine or tryptophan. The order of the fields is CDR3 DNA, CDR3 protein, clone size, V gene, J gene, D gene. D genes are given only for firm matches. For some rows the clone size is stated as once, few or many, or as a class when expanded; others skip it.

cdr3_nt: TGTGCCAGCAGCTTAGTTGGCGGGTACTCCTACGAGCAGTACTTC
cdr3_aa: CASSLVGGYSYEQYF
clone_size: NA
v_call: TRBV7-2
j_call: TRBJ2-7
d_call: NA

cdr3_nt: TGCGCCAGCAGCTTGATTGGGAGCGGGGGTTTCTACAATGAGCAGTTCTTC
cdr3_aa: CASSLIGSGGFYNEQFF
clone_size: few
v_call: TRBV5-1
j_call: TRBJ2-1
d_call: TRBD2

cdr3_nt: TGTGCCACAGGGACAGGGGTAAACGTCCTGACTTTC
cdr3_aa: CATGTGVNVLTF
clone_size: NA
v_call: TRBV12-3/TRBV12-4
j_call: TRBJ2-6
d_call: TRBD1

cdr3_nt: TGTGCCAGCAGCCCCTCGACTGGAAGCTCCTACAATGAGCAGTTCTTC
cdr3_aa: CASSPSTGSSYNEQFF
clone_size: NA
v_call: TRBV7-2
j_call: TRBJ2-1
d_call: NA

cdr3_nt: TGTGCCAGCAGAGAGACAGGGAACACAGATACGCAGTATTTT
cdr3_aa: CASRETGNTDTQYF
clone_size: NA
v_call: TRBV28
j_call: TRBJ2-3
d_call: TRBD1

cdr3_nt: TGCGCCAGCAGCTTGGTTGGTAGCGGGAGGGCCTCCTACAATGAGCAGTTCTTC
cdr3_aa: CASSLVGSGRASYNEQFF
clone_size: NA
v_call: TRBV5-1
j_call: TRBJ2-1
d_call: TRBD2

cdr3_nt: TGTGCCAGCAGCTTAGAGGCGGGACAGGGAGGAGAGACCCAGTACTTC
cdr3_aa: CASSLEAGQGGETQYF
clone_size: once
v_call: TRBV7-8
j_call: TRBJ2-5
d_call: TRBD1

cdr3_nt: TGTGCCAGCAGTTCGGGGACAGTGGTCTATAATTCACCCCTCCACTTT
cdr3_aa: CASSSGTVVYNSPLHF
clone_size: NA
v_call: TRBV6-5
j_call: TRBJ1-6
d_call: TRBD1

cdr3_nt: TGTGCCAGCAGCTTAGAACGGTCCGAGGCCAGTTTCAAGTTGGCCCTCCACTTT
cdr3_aa: CASSLERSEASFKLALHF
clone_size: few
v_call: TRBV7-9
j_call: TRBJ1-6
d_call: NA

cdr3_nt: TGCGCCAGCAGCTTGGCCTCGGGGGAAGGGACCTACGAGCAGTACTTC
cdr3_aa: CASSLASGEGTYEQYF
clone_size: few
v_call: TRBV5-1
j_call: TRBJ2-7
d_call: NA

cdr3_nt: TGTGCCAGCAGCTTAGTCTTCGGGAGGATTGGGGCCAAAAACATTCAGTACTTC
cdr3_aa: CASSLVFGRIGAKNIQYF
clone_size: NA
v_call: TRBV11-2
j_call: TRBJ2-4
d_call: TRBD2

cdr3_nt: TGTGCCAGCAGTGAAGTTAGGGGGCCAATTGGCTACACCTTC
cdr3_aa: CASSEVRGPIGYTF
clone_size: NA
v_call: TRBV2
j_call: TRBJ1-2
d_call: TRBD1

cdr3_nt: TGCGCCAGCAGAATAACAGGCTACGAGCAGTACTTC
cdr3_aa: CASRITGYEQYF
clone_size: NA
v_call: TRBV5-1
j_call: TRBJ2-7
d_call: NA

cdr3_nt: TGTGCCAGCAGCTTAGAGGGGGCTTATCAGGACACTGAAGCTTTCTTT
cdr3_aa: CASSLEGAYQDTEAFF
clone_size: NA
v_call: TRBV7-2
j_call: TRBJ1-1
d_call: TRBD1

cdr3_nt: TGTGCCAGCAGTTTCAGCGGGGGAGGGGCAGATACGCAGTATTTT
cdr3_aa: CASSFSGGGADTQYF
clone_size: NA
v_call: TRBV12-3/TRBV12-4
j_call: TRBJ2-3
d_call: TRBD2

cdr3_nt: TGTGCCATCAGTGAGCCAACCCGGGGAGGGGGCAACGAGCAGTACTTC
cdr3_aa: CAISEPTRGGGNEQYF
clone_size: many
v_call: TRBV10-3
j_call: TRBJ2-7
d_call: NA

cdr3_nt: TGTGCCAGCAGCCTACGTTTTTTAAGTCCCGGGGAGCTGTTTTTT
cdr3_aa: CASSLRFLSPGELFF
clone_size: NA
v_call: TRBV7-9
j_call: TRBJ2-2
d_call: NA

cdr3_nt: TGTGCCAGCAGCTTAAGGCGGGGGGGCCCAGATACGCAGTATTTT
cdr3_aa: CASSLRRGGPDTQYF
clone_size: NA
v_call: TRBV7-3
j_call: TRBJ2-3
d_call: TRBD2

cdr3_nt: TGCGCCAGCAGTGAAACCGCTCGGGAGACCCAGTACTTC
cdr3_aa: CASSETARETQYF
clone_size: NA
v_call: TRBV10-2
j_call: TRBJ2-5
d_call: NA

cdr3_nt: TGTGCCAGCAGCGTAGGGGGGATTGGGACTGAAGCTTTCTTT
cdr3_aa: CASSVGGIGTEAFF
clone_size: few
v_call: TRBV9
j_call: TRBJ1-1
d_call: NA

cdr3_nt: TGTGCCAGCAGCTTACAGGAATACCCTTTGAATGAGCAGTTCTTC
cdr3_aa: CASSLQEYPLNEQFF
clone_size: few
v_call: TRBV12-3/TRBV12-4
j_call: TRBJ2-1
d_call: NA

cdr3_nt: TGTGCCAGCAGCTTAGGCGGTGGGGGGGCCAACGTCCTGACTTTC
cdr3_aa: CASSLGGGGANVLTF
clone_size: many
v_call: TRBV7-3
j_call: TRBJ2-6
d_call: NA

cdr3_nt: TGTGCCAGCAGTTTGGTAGCGGGGCCCCGGGGGGAGACCCAGTACTTC
cdr3_aa: CASSLVAGPRGETQYF
clone_size: NA
v_call: TRBV12-3/TRBV12-4
j_call: TRBJ2-5
d_call: TRBD2

cdr3_nt: TGTGCCAGCAGCTTCCGACAGGGGGCCCTCTCTGGGGCCAACGTCCTGACTTTC
cdr3_aa: CASSFRQGALSGANVLTF
clone_size: few
v_call: TRBV2
j_call: TRBJ2-6
d_call: TRBD1

cdr3_nt: TGTGCCAGCAGCTTGCAGGGGAACGCGCGGGCGAATGAGCAGTTCTTC
cdr3_aa: CASSLQGNARANEQFF
clone_size: NA
v_call: TRBV7-3
j_call: TRBJ2-1
d_call: NA

cdr3_nt: TGTGCCAGCAGCAAGAGGGGACAGGGGAAAAACTACGAGCAGTACTTC
cdr3_aa: CASSKRGQGKNYEQYF
clone_size: NA
v_call: TRBV21-1
j_call: TRBJ2-7
d_call: NA

cdr3_nt: TGTGCCAGCAGCCCGCGGACTAGCGGGGCTCAAGAGACCCAGTACTTC
cdr3_aa: CASSPRTSGAQETQYF
clone_size: NA
v_call: TRBV3-1
j_call: TRBJ2-5
d_call: TRBD2

cdr3_nt: TGCAGTGCTCAGGAGGGGGGCGCATACAATGAGCAGTTCTTC
cdr3_aa: CSAQEGGAYNEQFF
clone_size: few
v_call: TRBV20-1
j_call: TRBJ2-1
d_call: NA

cdr3_nt: TGCGCCAGCAGCCAAGATAGTCACGACACTGAAGCTTTCTTT
cdr3_aa: CASSQDSHDTEAFF
clone_size: NA
v_call: TRBV4-1
j_call: TRBJ1-1
d_call: NA

cdr3_nt: TGCAGCGTTGATTCGGCAGGGGAGATAGGCTACACCTTC
cdr3_aa: CSVDSAGEIGYTF
clone_size: few
v_call: TRBV29-1
j_call: TRBJ1-2
d_call: NA

cdr3_nt: TGTGCCAGCAGCGTAGGTCAGGCTACGCAGTATTTT
cdr3_aa: CASSVGQATQYF
clone_size: NA
v_call: TRBV9
j_call: TRBJ2-3
d_call: NA

cdr3_nt: TGCAGTGCTACTACGGGGGGCCCCCAAGAGACCCAGTACTTC
cdr3_aa: CSATTGGPQETQYF
clone_size: NA
v_call: TRBV20-1
j_call: TRBJ2-5
d_call: NA

cdr3_nt: TGTGCCAGCTCAACCGGGGGGAACGCCTACGAGCAGTACTTC
cdr3_aa: CASSTGGNAYEQYF
clone_size: once
v_call: TRBV9
j_call: TRBJ2-7
d_call: TRBD2

cdr3_nt: TGTGCCAGCAGACGTGACAGGGGATCCTATAATTCACCCCTCCACTTT
cdr3_aa: CASRRDRGSYNSPLHF
clone_size: few
v_call: TRBV12-3/TRBV12-4
j_call: TRBJ1-6
d_call: TRBD1

cdr3_nt: TGTGCCAGCAGCCCCTCGACTAGCGGGGACCAAGAGACCCAGTACTTC
cdr3_aa: CASSPSTSGDQETQYF
clone_size: NA
v_call: TRBV4-2
j_call: TRBJ2-5
d_call: TRBD2

cdr3_nt: TGTGCCAGCAGCTCGATTTGGTCTGGGGCCAACGTCCTGACTTTC
cdr3_aa: CASSSIWSGANVLTF
clone_size: NA
v_call: TRBV12-3/TRBV12-4
j_call: TRBJ2-6
d_call: NA

cdr3_nt: TGCAGTGTTCCCAAAGGAGGGGAGAACTACAATGAGCAGTTCTTC
cdr3_aa: CSVPKGGENYNEQFF
clone_size: few
v_call: TRBV20-1
j_call: TRBJ2-1
d_call: NA

cdr3_nt: TGTGCCAGCAGCCCCGGGAGGGAAGGGGCTGAAGCTTTCTTT
cdr3_aa: CASSPGREGAEAFF
clone_size: NA
v_call: TRBV28
j_call: TRBJ1-1
d_call: NA

cdr3_nt: TGTGCCAGCAGGGCCGGGACTAGCGGGGTCCAAGAGACCCAGTACTTC
cdr3_aa: CASRAGTSGVQETQYF
clone_size: few
v_call: TRBV2
j_call: TRBJ2-5
d_call: TRBD2

cdr3_nt: TGTGCCAGCAGTTTCCCGGGACAACTACTCTATAATTCACCCCTCCACTTT
cdr3_aa: CASSFPGQLLYNSPLHF
clone_size: few
v_call: TRBV28
j_call: TRBJ1-6
d_call: NA

cdr3_nt: TGTGCCAGCACCCCGGCAGGCCCCTACGAGCAGTACTTC
cdr3_aa: CASTPAGPYEQYF
clone_size: few
v_call: TRBV11-2
j_call: TRBJ2-7
d_call: NA

cdr3_nt: TGCAGTGCGGCTCCCGGGGACAGGGGGCTGAATGAGCAGTTCTTC
cdr3_aa: CSAAPGDRGLNEQFF
clone_size: NA
v_call: TRBV20-1
j_call: TRBJ2-1
d_call: TRBD1

cdr3_nt: TGTGCCACCAGTGCGGCAGGGGGTAGCACAGATACGCAGTATTTT
cdr3_aa: CATSAAGGSTDTQYF
clone_size: NA
v_call: TRBV24-1
j_call: TRBJ2-3
d_call: TRBD1

cdr3_nt: TGCAGTGCTAGACCATTACTAGCGGGGGACAAGACCCAGTACTTC
cdr3_aa: CSARPLLAGDKTQYF
clone_size: few
v_call: TRBV20-1
j_call: TRBJ2-5
d_call: TRBD2

cdr3_nt: TGTGCCACCAGCAGAGGGGCGACTAGCGGGGGGGAGACCCAGTACTTC
cdr3_aa: CATSRGATSGGETQYF
clone_size: NA
v_call: TRBV15
j_call: TRBJ2-5
d_call: TRBD2

cdr3_nt: TGTGCCAGTAGTACCCACAGGAACACTGAAGCTTTCTTT
cdr3_aa: CASSTHRNTEAFF
clone_size: NA
v_call: TRBV19
j_call: TRBJ1-1
d_call: NA

cdr3_nt: TGCAGCGTTGTCCCAGGAACTTTCACAGATACGCAGTATTTT
cdr3_aa: CSVVPGTFTDTQYF
clone_size: NA
v_call: TRBV29-1
j_call: TRBJ2-3
d_call: NA

cdr3_nt: TGCGCCAGCAGCTTGGAGAAGGGAAGGCAGTACTTC
cdr3_aa: CASSLEKGRQYF
clone_size: NA
v_call: TRBV5-1
j_call: TRBJ2-7
d_call: NA

cdr3_nt: TGCGCCAGCAGCCTGAGGGCTAGCGGGGCCTACAATGAGCAGTTCTTC
cdr3_aa: CASSLRASGAYNEQFF
clone_size: few
v_call: TRBV5-1
j_call: TRBJ2-1
d_call: TRBD2

cdr3_nt: TGTGCCAGCAGCCGGACGGGGGGCGATAACACTGAAGCTTTCTTT
cdr3_aa: CASSRTGGDNTEAFF
clone_size: NA
v_call: TRBV11-2
j_call: TRBJ1-1
d_call: NA

cdr3_nt: TGTGCCAGCTCACTGGCCCAGAACTCTGGAAACACCATATATTTT
cdr3_aa: CASSLAQNSGNTIYF
clone_size: NA
v_call: TRBV18
j_call: TRBJ1-3
d_call: NA

cdr3_nt: TGTGCCAGCAGCCGACCCGGTGGACAGGGATATTCACCCCTCCACTTT
cdr3_aa: CASSRPGGQGYSPLHF
clone_size: NA
v_call: TRBV6-6
j_call: TRBJ1-6
d_call: TRBD1

cdr3_nt: TGCGCCAGCAGCTTGGTGCGGGGCCGCTCCTACAATGAGCAGTTCTTC
cdr3_aa: CASSLVRGRSYNEQFF
clone_size: few
v_call: TRBV5-1
j_call: TRBJ2-1
d_call: NA